This T cell receptor (beta chain) was recovered during a study of control samples from healthy donors and cancer patients. The CDR3 is made up of 16 amino acids. The germline CDR1 and CDR2 sequences are MNHEY and SVGAGI. Between the trimmed V and J ends, which lost 2 bases and 3 bases, there was a span of 13 bases. This clone was picked up one time. Sequenced by immunoSEQ multiplex PCR; TCRdb stores in-frame clones only, minus some. The data contain roughly 170,000 clones, 90% to 95% of them seen just once; the ten biggest clones take up about 1.6%. This sequence originates from a man younger than 35 in good health. Sequencing input: blood. This sequence joins TRBV6-5 and TRBJ2-2, with D possibly TRBD1 on 5 matching bases. The CDR3 is CASSYGWTTDTGELFF. CDR3 DNA sequence: TGTGCCAGCAGTTACGGATGGACAACAGACACCGGGGAGCTGTTTTTT.